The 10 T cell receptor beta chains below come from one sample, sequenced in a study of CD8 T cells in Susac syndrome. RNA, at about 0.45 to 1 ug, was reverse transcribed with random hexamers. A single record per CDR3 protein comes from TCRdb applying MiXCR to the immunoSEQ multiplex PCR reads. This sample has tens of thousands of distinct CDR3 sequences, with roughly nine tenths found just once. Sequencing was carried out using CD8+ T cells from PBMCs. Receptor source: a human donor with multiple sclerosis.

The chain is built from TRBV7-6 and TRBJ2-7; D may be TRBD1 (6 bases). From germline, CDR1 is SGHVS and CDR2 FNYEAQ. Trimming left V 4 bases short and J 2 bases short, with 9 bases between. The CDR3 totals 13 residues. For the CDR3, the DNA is TGTGCCAGCAGCTATGGACAGACCTACGAGCAGTACTTC. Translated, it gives CASSYGQTYEQYF.

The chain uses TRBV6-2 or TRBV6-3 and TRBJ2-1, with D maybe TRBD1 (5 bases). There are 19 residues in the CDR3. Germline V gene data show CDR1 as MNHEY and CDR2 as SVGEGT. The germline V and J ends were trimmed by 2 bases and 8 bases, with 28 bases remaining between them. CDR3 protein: CASSYGRRGQGNGAYEQFF. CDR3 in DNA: TGTGCCAGCAGTTACGGCCGAAGAGGCCAGGGAAATGGTGCCTATGAGCAGTTCTTC.

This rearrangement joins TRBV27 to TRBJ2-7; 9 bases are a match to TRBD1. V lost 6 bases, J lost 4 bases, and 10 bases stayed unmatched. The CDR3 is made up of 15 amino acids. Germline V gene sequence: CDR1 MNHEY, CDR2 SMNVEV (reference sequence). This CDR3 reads CASSTSGQGVYEQYF. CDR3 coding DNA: TGTGCCAGCAGCACCTCGGGACAGGGCGTTTACGAGCAGTACTTC.

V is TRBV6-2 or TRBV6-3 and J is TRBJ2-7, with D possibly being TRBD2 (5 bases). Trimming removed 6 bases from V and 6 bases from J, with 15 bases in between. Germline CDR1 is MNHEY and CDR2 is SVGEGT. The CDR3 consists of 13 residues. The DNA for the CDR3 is TGTGCCAGCAGCCGGCGGGCAGGAGGCGAGCAGTACTTC. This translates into CASSRRAGGEQYF.

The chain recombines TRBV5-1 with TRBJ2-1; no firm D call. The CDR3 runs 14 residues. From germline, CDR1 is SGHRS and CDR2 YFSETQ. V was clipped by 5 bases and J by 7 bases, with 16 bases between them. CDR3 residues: CASSSQTPENEQFF. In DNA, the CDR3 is TGCGCCAGCAGTTCACAGACTCCTGAGAATGAGCAGTTCTTC.

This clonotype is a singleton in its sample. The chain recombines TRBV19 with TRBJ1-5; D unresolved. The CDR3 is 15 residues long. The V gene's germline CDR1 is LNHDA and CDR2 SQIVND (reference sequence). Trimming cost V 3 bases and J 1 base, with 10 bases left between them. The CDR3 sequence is CASSMGERSNQPQHF. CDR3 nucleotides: TGTGCCAGTAGTATGGGCGAGAGAAGCAATCAGCCCCAGCATTTT.

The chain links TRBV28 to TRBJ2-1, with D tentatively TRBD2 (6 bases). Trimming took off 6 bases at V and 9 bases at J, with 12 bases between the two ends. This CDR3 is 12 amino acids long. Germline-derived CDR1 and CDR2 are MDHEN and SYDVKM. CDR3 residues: CASSHGGSEQFF. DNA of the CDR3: TGTGCCAGCAGCCACGGGGGTAGTGAGCAGTTCTTC.

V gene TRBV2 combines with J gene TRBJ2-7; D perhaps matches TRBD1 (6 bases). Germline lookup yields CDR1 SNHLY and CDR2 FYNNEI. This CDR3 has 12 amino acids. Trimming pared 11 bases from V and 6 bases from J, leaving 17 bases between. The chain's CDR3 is CAGTRGWREQYF. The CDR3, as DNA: TGTGCCGGAACCAGGGGATGGCGCGAGCAGTACTTC.

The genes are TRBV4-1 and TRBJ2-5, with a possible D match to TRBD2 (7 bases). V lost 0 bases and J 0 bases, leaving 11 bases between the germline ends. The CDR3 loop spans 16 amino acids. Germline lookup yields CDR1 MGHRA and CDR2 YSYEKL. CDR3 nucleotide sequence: TGCGCCAGCAGCCAAGAGGAGGGGGGGAACCAAGAGACCCAGTACTTC. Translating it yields CASSQEEGGNQETQYF.

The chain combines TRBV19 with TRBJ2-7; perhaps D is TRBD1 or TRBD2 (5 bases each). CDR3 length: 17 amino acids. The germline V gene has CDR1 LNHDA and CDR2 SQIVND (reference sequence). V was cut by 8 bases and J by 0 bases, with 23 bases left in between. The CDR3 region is CASGPSKGQGVSYEQYF. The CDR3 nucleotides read TGTGCCAGTGGTCCCAGTAAGGGGCAGGGAGTCTCCTACGAGCAGTACTTC. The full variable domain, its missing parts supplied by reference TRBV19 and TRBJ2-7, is DGGITQSPKYLFRKEGQNVTLSCEQNLNHDAMYWYRQDPGQGLRLIYYSQIVNDFQKGDIAEGYSVSREKKESFPLTVTSAQKNPTAFYLCASGPSKGQGVSYEQYFGPGTRLTVT.